Listed below are T cell receptor beta chains from one sample, sequenced in a study of blood T cells in healthy people across ages. TCRdb re-called the 5' RACE reads through MiXCR, storing one row per CDR3 protein. The sample contains 800,000 to 1,000,000 distinct CDR3 sequences, around 48% of which appear only once. Specimen: blood. Every receptor here comes from a man aged 30 to 45 in good health. The CDR3 runs from the conserved cysteine through the conserved F or W. Each record gives: V gene, D gene, clone size, J gene, CDR3 DNA, CDR3 protein. D genes are given only for firm matches. Clone size is stated in some rows and not others, as once, few, many or a class when expanded.

TRBV3-1	-	-	TRBJ1-4	TGTGCCAGCAGCCAAGAGCGGGTTGGGGGTGAAAAACTGTTTTTT	CASSQERVGGEKLFF
TRBV29-1	-	few	TRBJ1-1	TGCAGCGTCGACAGAAACACTGAAGCTTTCTTT	CSVDRNTEAFF
TRBV20-1	-	-	TRBJ1-2	TGCAGTGCTAGGGATGGGACAAGGAGTAACTATGGCTACACCTTC	CSARDGTRSNYGYTF
TRBV10-3	TRBD1	-	TRBJ2-7	TGTGCCATCAGTGAGGCCGGGACAGGGGGCTCCGAGCAGTACTTC	CAISEAGTGGSEQYF
TRBV4-3	-	-	TRBJ1-2	TGCGCCAGCAGCCAAGAGGCAGGGAACTGTGGCTACACCTTC	CASSQEAGNCGYTF
TRBV5-1	-	few	TRBJ2-6	TGCGCCAGCAGCTTGGTGGCGTCTGGGGCCAACGTCCTGACTTTC	CASSLVASGANVLTF
TRBV6-5	-	many	TRBJ2-7	TGTGCCAGCAGTTACGCCGGGACACTCTCCTACGAGCAGTACTTC	CASSYAGTLSYEQYF
TRBV7-2	-	few	TRBJ2-2	TGTGCCAGCAGCTTAAAGGTGGCGGCCGGGGAGCTGTTTTTT	CASSLKVAAGELFF
TRBV29-1	-	few	TRBJ2-7	TGCAGCGTTGGTAAGGAGGGGAGCGAGCAGTACTTC	CSVGKEGSEQYF
TRBV12-3/TRBV12-4	TRBD2	few	TRBJ2-1	TGTGCCAGCAGTTTGGACGCTAGCGGGGGGGGCAATGAGCAGTTCTTC	CASSLDASGGGNEQFF
TRBV7-2	TRBD2	many	TRBJ2-3	TGTGCCAGCAGCCTACCGGGACTAGCGAAAACAGATACGCAGTATTTT	CASSLPGLAKTDTQYF
TRBV9	-	-	TRBJ1-1	TGTGCCAGCAGCGTAGGGGTAAGGAGCACTGAAGCTTTCTTT	CASSVGVRSTEAFF
TRBV4-3	-	-	TRBJ2-7	TGCGCCAGCAGCCAAGAAGGATCCATAGCCTACGAGCAGTACTTC	CASSQEGSIAYEQYF
TRBV20-1	TRBD1	-	TRBJ2-5	TGCAGTGCTAGAGATCAAAGGGGACAGGGAGAGCAGTACTTC	CSARDQRGQGEQYF
TRBV29-1	-	-	TRBJ1-6	TGCAGCGTTGGGAGGGATTATAATTCACCCCTCCACTTT	CSVGRDYNSPLHF
TRBV7-2	-	-	TRBJ2-3	TGTGCCAGCACCCTCTTGGGGGGTTTGTCCACAGATATGCAGTATTTT	CASTLLGGLSTDMQYF
TRBV12-3/TRBV12-4	-	once	TRBJ2-7	TGTGTCAGCAGCCTAGGGGGTAACGAGCAGTACTTC	CVSSLGGNEQYF